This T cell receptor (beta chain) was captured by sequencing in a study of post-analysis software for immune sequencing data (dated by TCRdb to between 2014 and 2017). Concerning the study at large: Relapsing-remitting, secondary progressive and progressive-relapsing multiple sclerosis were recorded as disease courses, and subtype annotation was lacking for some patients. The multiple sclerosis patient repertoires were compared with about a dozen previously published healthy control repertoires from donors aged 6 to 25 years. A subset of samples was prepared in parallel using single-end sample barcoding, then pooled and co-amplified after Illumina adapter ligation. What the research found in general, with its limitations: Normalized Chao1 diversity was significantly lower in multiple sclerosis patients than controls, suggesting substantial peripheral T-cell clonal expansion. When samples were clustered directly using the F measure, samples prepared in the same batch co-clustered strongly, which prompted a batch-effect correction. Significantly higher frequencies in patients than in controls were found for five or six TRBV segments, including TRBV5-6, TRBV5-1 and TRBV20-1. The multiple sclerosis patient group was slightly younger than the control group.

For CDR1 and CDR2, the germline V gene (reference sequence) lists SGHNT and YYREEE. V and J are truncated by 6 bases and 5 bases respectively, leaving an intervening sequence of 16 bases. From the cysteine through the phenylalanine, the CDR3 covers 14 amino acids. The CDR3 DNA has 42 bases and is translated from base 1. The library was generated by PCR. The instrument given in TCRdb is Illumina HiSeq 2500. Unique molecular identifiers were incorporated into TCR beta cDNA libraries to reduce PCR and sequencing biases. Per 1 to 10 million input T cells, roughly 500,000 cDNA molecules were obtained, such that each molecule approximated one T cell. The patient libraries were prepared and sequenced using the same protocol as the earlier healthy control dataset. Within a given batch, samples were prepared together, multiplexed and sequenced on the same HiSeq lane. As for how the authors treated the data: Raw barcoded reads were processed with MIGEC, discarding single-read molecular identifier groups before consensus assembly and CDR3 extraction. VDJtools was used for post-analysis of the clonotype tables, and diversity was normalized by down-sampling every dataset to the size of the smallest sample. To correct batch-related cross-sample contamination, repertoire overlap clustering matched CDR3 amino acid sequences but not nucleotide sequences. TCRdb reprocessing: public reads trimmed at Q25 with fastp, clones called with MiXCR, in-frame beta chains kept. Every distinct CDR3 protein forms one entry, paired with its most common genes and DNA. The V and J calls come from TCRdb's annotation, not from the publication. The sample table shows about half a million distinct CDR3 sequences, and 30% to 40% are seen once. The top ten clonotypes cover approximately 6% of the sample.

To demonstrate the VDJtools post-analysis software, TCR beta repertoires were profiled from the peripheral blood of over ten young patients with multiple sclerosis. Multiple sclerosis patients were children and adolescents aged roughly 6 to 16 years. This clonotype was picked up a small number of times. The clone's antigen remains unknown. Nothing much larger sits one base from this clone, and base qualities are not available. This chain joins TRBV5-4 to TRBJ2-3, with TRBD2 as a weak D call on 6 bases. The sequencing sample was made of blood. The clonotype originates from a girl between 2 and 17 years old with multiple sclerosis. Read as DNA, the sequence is TGTGCCAGCAACCCGGGGGACGGAGGAGATACGCAGTATTTT. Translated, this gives CASNPGDGGDTQYF.